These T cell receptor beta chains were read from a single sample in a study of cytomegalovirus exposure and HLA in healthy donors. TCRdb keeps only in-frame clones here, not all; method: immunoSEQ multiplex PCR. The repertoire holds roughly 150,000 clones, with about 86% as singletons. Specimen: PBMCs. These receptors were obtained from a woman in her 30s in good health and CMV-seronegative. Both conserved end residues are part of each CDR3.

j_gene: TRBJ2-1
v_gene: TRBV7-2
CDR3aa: CASSLGRYNEQFF

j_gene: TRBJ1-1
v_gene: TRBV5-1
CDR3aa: CASSLAEKGITEAFF

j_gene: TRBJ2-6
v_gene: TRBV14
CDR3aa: CADSGAGDYSGANVLTF

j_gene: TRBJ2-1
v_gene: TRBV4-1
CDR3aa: CASCTTSGNNEQFF

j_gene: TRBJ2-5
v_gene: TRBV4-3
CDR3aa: CASSPGGREETQYF

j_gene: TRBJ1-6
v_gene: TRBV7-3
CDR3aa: CASSLRSGAGYNSPLHF

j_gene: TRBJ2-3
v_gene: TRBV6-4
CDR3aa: CASSDGTTDTQYF

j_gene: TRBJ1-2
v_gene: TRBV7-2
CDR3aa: CASSPDRFGYTF

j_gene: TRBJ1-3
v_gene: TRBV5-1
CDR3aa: CASSAGTAKPNSNTIYF

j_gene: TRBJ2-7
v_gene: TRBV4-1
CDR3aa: CASSHAYEQYF

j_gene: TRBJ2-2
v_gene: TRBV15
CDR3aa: CATSRGTGELFF